This note documents a single T cell receptor beta chain sequence. This sample was taken from a study of shared clonotypes between healthy human individuals. CD8 cells regarded as naive lacked CD45RO, were positively chosen for CCR7, and omitted terminally differentiated effector memory CD45RA+ cells. Original handling: ImmunoSEQ only sent back junction sequences with no quality scores, so filtering was done differently. Produced via immunoSEQ multiplex PCR; TCRdb's table is partial and in-frame only. Clonal size and the V and J genes are those of that table, whereas D and trimming came from the DNA. This table has about 2.1 million clones, 93% appearing once. This CDR3 contains 18 residues. V lost 5 bases and J lost 6, with 26 bases in between. The germline CDR1 and CDR2 sequences are MNHEY and SMNVEV (reference sequence).

The genes are TRBV27 and TRBJ2-1; a possible D gene is TRBD2 (7 bases). The sample was naive CD8+ T cells from PBMCs. The sequence came from a man between 18 and 35 years old in good health. Some clones in this sample may be carry-over from other donors' samples. CDR3 region: CASSRRTAAGAARNEQFF. Here the CDR3 DNA reads TGTGCCAGCAGTAGAAGGACAGCCGCGGGAGCCGCCCGCAATGAGCAGTTCTTC.